The 29 T cell receptor beta chains in this list originate from one sample, sequenced in a study of radiation and T cells in renal cell carcinoma (dated by TCRdb to about 2020). Libraries were made using the immunoSEQ multiplex PCR assay. Here the immuneACCESS table is served through TCRdb, limited to in-frame sequences with V and J called. Missing clones are a known gap in these copies; in checked studies unresolved V genes cover under half, and the rest lacks a known reason. This sample has roughly 45,000 clones in its table, and 70% to 85% of those were observed once. The ten most abundant clones make up around a quarter of the sample. This specimen's time point label, interpreted: blood 4 weeks post-SBRT, at nephrectomy. The treatment or condition tag for this specimen amounts to: 15 Gy SBRT to primary tumor, nephrectomy 4 weeks later. Sequencing was performed on blood, taken from a patient whose treatment included radiotherapy and nephrectomy. The receptors shown here come from a woman in her seventies with renal cell carcinoma.

V gene TRBV23-1 combines with J gene TRBJ1-1; 8 positions match TRBD1. TRBV23-1 counts as an open reading frame of uncertain function. Trimming removed 6 bases from V and 4 bases from J; junction bases left unmatched: 1. The CDR3 contains 12 residues. CDR3 amino acids: CASSGQGTEAFF. In nucleotides, the CDR3 is TGCGCCAGCAGCGGACAGGGCACTGAAGCTTTCTTT.

This chain joins TRBV5-4 and TRBJ1-6; D unresolved. Between the trimmed V and J ends, which lost 4 bases and 3 bases, there was a span of 17 bases. Germline V gene data show CDR1 as SGHNT and CDR2 as YYREEE (reference sequence). CDR3 length: 17 amino acids. CDR3 in amino acids: CASSLQVGRFYNSPLHF. The CDR3 DNA sequence: TGTGCCAGCAGCCTGCAGGTTGGCAGGTTCTATAATTCACCCCTCCACTTT.

This chain links TRBV9 with TRBJ2-5, with D possibly being TRBD2 (6 bases). The CDR3 covers 14 residues. Germline CDR1 SGDLS, CDR2 YYNGEE. V was cut by 3 bases and J by 1 base, with 10 bases left in between. In DNA form, the CDR3 reads TGTGCCAGCAGCGAGGGAGGCCTCCAAGAGACCCAGTACTTC. Its protein product is CASSEGGLQETQYF.

The V and J genes are TRBV6-5 and TRBJ1-1, with 9 bases aligning to TRBD1. J lost 4 bases, V lost 6 bases, and 6 bases had no gene match. The V gene's germline CDR1 is MNHEY and CDR2 SVGAGI. The CDR3 extends over 14 amino acids. The CDR3 protein is CASSLTGGFTEAFF. The DNA of the CDR3 is TGTGCCAGCAGCCTAACAGGGGGCTTCACTGAAGCTTTCTTT.

This clone has a single count. The J gene is TRBJ2-5, the V gene TRBV2; no firm D call. The ends were cut back, 8 bases at V and 5 bases at J, with 12 bases in the middle. Germline V gene data show CDR1 as SNHLY and CDR2 as FYNNEI. This CDR3 region has 12 residues. The CDR3 spells CASSSYGETQYF. The CDR3 DNA follows: TGTGCCAGCTCCAGCTACGGGGAGACCCAGTACTTC. The whole variable domain, filled in from reference TRBV2 and TRBJ2-5, reads EPEVTQTPSHQVTQMGQEVILRCVPISNHLYFYWYRQILGQKVEFLVSFYNNEISEKSEIFDDQFSVERPDGSNFTLKIRSTKLEDSAMYFCASSSYGETQYFGPGTRLLVL.

The chain has TRBV6-5 and TRBJ2-7; 9 bases line up with TRBD1. J was trimmed by 3 bases and V by 2 bases; bases with no gene match: 5. The length of the CDR3 is 15 residues. Germline assignment: CDR1 MNHEY and CDR2 SVGAGI. The CDR3 DNA reads as TGTGCCAGCAGTTACGCGACAGGGGGGGTCTACGAGCAGTACTTC. This translates into CASSYATGGVYEQYF.

Comment on this clone: This same CDR3 is encoded by further DNA sequences in the sample. The chain has TRBV19 and TRBJ1-2, with 8 positions matching TRBD1. The CDR3 spans 14 residues. V shed 3 bases, J shed 2 bases, and the junction held 2 bases outside the gene matches. Germline CDR1 and CDR2: LNHDA and SQIVND (reference sequence). CDR3 loop: CASSIGQGNYGYTF. For the CDR3, the DNA is TGTGCCAGTAGTATCGGACAGGGCAACTATGGCTACACCTTC. The full variable domain, with the rest looked up from reference TRBV19 and TRBJ1-2, is DGGITQSPKYLFRKEGQNVTLSCEQNLNHDAMYWYRQDPGQGLRLIYYSQIVNDFQKGDIAEGYSVSREKKESFPLTVTSAQKNPTAFYLCASSIGQGNYGYTFGSGTRLTVV.

The chain recombines TRBV11-2 with TRBJ1-6; 7 positions match TRBD1. V lost 4 bases to trimming and J lost 8 bases; unmatched junction nucleotides: 2. This CDR3 has 13 residues. Germline V CDR1 and CDR2: SGHAT, FQNNGV. DNA for the CDR3: TGTGCCAGCAGCTCAGGGACAGATTCACCCCTCCACTTT. Its translation is CASSSGTDSPLHF.

The CDR3 protein is CASRTSYEQYF. CDR3 nucleotides: TGTGCCAGCAGGACCAGCTACGAGCAGTACTTC. V is TRBV6-1 and J is TRBJ2-7; D is uncertain. V dropped 6 bases and J dropped 3 bases, with 6 bases sitting between them. The CDR3 is 11 residues long. From germline, CDR1 is MNHNS and CDR2 SASEGT.

The rearrangement links TRBV5-5 to TRBJ2-7; D may be TRBD1 (6 bases). CDR1 is SGHKS, CDR2 YYEKEE, per germline (reference sequence). V lost 0 bases and J lost 3, with 10 bases in between. This CDR3 is built from 14 residues. The CDR3 sequence is CASSLGGPFYEQYF. The CDR3 DNA reads as TGTGCCAGCAGCTTGGGGGGGCCTTTCTACGAGCAGTACTTC. The full variable domain, with the rest looked up from reference TRBV5-5 and TRBJ2-7, is DAGVTQSPTHLIKTRGQQVTLRCSPISGHKSVSWYQQVLGQGPQFIFQYYEKEERGRGNFPDRFSARQFPNYSSELNVNALLLGDSALYLCASSLGGPFYEQYFGPGTRLTVT.

The V and J genes are TRBV5-1 and TRBJ2-3; D unclear. Per the germline V gene, CDR1 is SGHRS and CDR2 is YFSETQ. CDR3 size: 13 residues. V lost 4 bases, J lost 4 bases, and 10 bases lay in between. Here the CDR3 DNA reads TGCGCCAGCAGCGTCGACGTATCAGATACGCAGTATTTT. It codes for CASSVDVSDTQYF.

The chain uses TRBV25-1 and TRBJ1-2; weak D call: TRBD1 (5 bases). Per germline, CDR1 MGHDK and CDR2 SYGVNS. V dropped 4 bases and J dropped 8 bases, with 20 bases sitting between them. The CDR3 has 15 residues. The CDR3: CASSAPGTPLWGYTF. The CDR3 nucleotides are TGTGCCAGCAGTGCACCAGGGACCCCCCTATGGGGCTACACCTTC.

The chain employs TRBV5-6 and TRBJ2-7; a possible D gene is TRBD1 (6 bases). This CDR3 spans 13 amino acids. V lost 2 bases to trimming and J lost 7 bases, with 13 bases between them. The V gene's germline CDR1 is SGHDT and CDR2 YYEEEE. The CDR3 region is CASSFLGTTEQYF. DNA for the CDR3: TGTGCCAGCAGCTTTTTAGGGACAACTGAGCAGTACTTC.

This rearrangement joins TRBV10-3 to TRBJ1-5, with D perhaps matching TRBD1 (5 bases). Deletions cut 2 bases from V and 0 bases from J, with 14 bases between. There are 17 residues in the CDR3. The germline CDR1 and CDR2 sequences are ENHRY and SYGVKD. The CDR3, as DNA: TGTGCCATCAGTGAGGGGGGGAGCATCGTTAGCAATCAGCCCCAGCATTTT. It yields the protein CAISEGGSIVSNQPQHF.

The rearrangement joins TRBV30 to TRBJ1-2; D is unresolved. The ends were cut back, 0 bases at V and 3 bases at J, with 8 bases in the middle. The CDR3 has 13 amino acids. Per germline, CDR1 GTSNPN and CDR2 SVGIG (reference sequence). CDR3 coding DNA: TGTGCCTGGAGTGTACCCAGATACTATGGCTACACCTTC. Protein sequence: CAWSVPRYYGYTF.

The count of this clone is one. This sequence joins TRBV2 and TRBJ2-6; weak D call: TRBD2 (5 bases). V was shortened by 5 bases and J by 0 bases, with 11 bases between the two germline ends. The CDR3 spans 16 residues. Germline CDR1 SNHLY, CDR2 FYNNEI. This CDR3 is CASSRDFSSGANVLTF. The CDR3 bases are TGTGCCAGCAGTCGGGATTTCAGCTCTGGGGCCAACGTCCTGACTTTC.

This clone was counted only a few times. The genes are TRBV19 and TRBJ2-1; maybe TRBD1 (5 bases). Germline CDR1 reads LNHDA; CDR2 reads SQIVND (reference sequence). This CDR3 contains 17 residues. V dropped 4 bases and J dropped 10 bases, with 26 bases sitting between them. The CDR3 nucleotides are TGTGCCAGTAGTAGGTCCAGGGTATTATCCCTCTTCGGAGAGCAGTTCTTC. Its translation: CASSRSRVLSLFGEQFF.

This clone appeared once. V gene TRBV5-1 combines with J gene TRBJ2-6; 9 bases are a match to TRBD1. This CDR3 has 20 residues. Germline V lookup: CDR1 SGHRS, CDR2 YFSETQ. V lost 4 bases, J lost 0 bases, and 14 bases stayed unmatched. This chain's CDR3 is CASSPSYRDRDISGANVLTF. CDR3 DNA: TGCGCCAGCAGCCCATCATACCGGGACAGGGACATCTCTGGGGCCAACGTCCTGACTTTC.

This chain joins TRBV18 and TRBJ2-2; D gene uncertain. This CDR3 region has 15 residues. V lost 3 bases to trimming and J lost 5 bases, with 13 bases between them. Germline loops: CDR1 KGHSH, CDR2 LQKENI. In DNA form, the CDR3 reads TGTGCCAGCTCACCGGGGATGGTCGGGACCGGGGAGCTGTTTTTT. Amino acid sequence: CASSPGMVGTGELFF.

The genes are TRBV7-3 and TRBJ2-2; 8 positions agree with TRBD1. Germline-derived CDR1 and CDR2 are SGHTA and FQGTGA. V shed 5 bases, J shed 1 base, and the junction held 3 bases outside the gene matches. The CDR3 is 15 residues long. CDR3 in DNA: TGTGCCAGCAGCCCAGGACAGGGGAACACCGGGGAGCTGTTTTTT. Translating gives CASSPGQGNTGELFF.

This clone was observed a few times. The rearrangement uses TRBV10-1 and TRBJ1-2; a possible D gene is TRBD1 (6 bases). The V gene's germline CDR1 is WNHNN and CDR2 SYGVQD (reference sequence). Trimming removed 4 bases at V and 2 bases at J, with 8 bases between. CDR3 length: 13 residues. The DNA of the CDR3 is TGCGCCAGCAGTGTTGACAGGAACTATGGCTACACCTTC. Amino acid sequence: CASSVDRNYGYTF.

Only a few counts were recorded for this clone. The chain's CDR3 is CAWSARDAYGYTF. CDR3 in DNA: TGTGCCTGGAGTGCCAGGGACGCCTATGGCTACACCTTC. The rearrangement links TRBV30 to TRBJ1-2; weak D call: TRBD1 (5 bases). Trimming pared 1 base from V and 4 bases from J, leaving 10 bases between. The germline CDR1 and CDR2 sequences are GTSNPN and SVGIG (reference sequence). This CDR3 is built from 13 residues.

This clone was seen a few times. The chain has TRBV21-1 and TRBJ2-5; TRBD2 is the table's D call, not checked against the DNA. TRBV21-1 is a pseudogene segment. The CDR3 is 17 amino acids. CDR3 nucleotides: TGTGCCAGCAGCTCGACTAGCGGGAGGGTGCGGTGGGAGACCCAGTACTTC. It codes for CASSSTSGRVRWETQYF.

CDR3 coding DNA: TGTGCCAGCAGGTTAGCGCGCTACGAGCAGTACTTC. This gives the protein CASRLARYEQYF. V gene TRBV2 combines with J gene TRBJ2-7; a possible D gene is TRBD2 (5 bases). The CDR3 extends over 12 amino acids. Between the trimmed V and J ends, which lost 6 bases and 3 bases, there was a span of 9 bases. The germline CDR1 and CDR2 sequences are SNHLY and FYNNEI.

Only one count was recorded for this clone. The gene calls are TRBV2 and TRBJ1-5; D unresolved. Trimming cost V 2 bases and J 5 bases, with 7 bases left between them. Germline CDR1 SNHLY, CDR2 FYNNEI. There are 13 residues in the CDR3. In DNA form, the CDR3 reads TGTGCCAGCAGTGAATCGAGGTATCAGCCCCAGCATTTT. It specifies CASSESRYQPQHF.

The sample holds one count of this clone. The gene calls are TRBV5-1 and TRBJ2-1; D may be TRBD1 (5 bases). The CDR3 has 14 residues. Looked up from germline, CDR1 is SGHRS and CDR2 is YFSETQ. V gave up 3 bases and J gave up 7 bases, with 14 bases separating them. The CDR3 DNA follows: TGCGCCAGCAGCTGGGGCTGGCCACCAAATGAGCAGTTCTTC. It codes for CASSWGWPPNEQFF.

This rearrangement joins TRBV4-1 to TRBJ1-4; D unresolved. The CDR3 has 17 amino acids. Germline-derived CDR1 and CDR2 are MGHRA and YSYEKL. V dropped 0 bases and J dropped 3 bases, with 14 bases sitting between them. CDR3 bases: TGCGCCAGCAGCCAAGATGGCCAGCCGGCGGCTAATGAAAAACTGTTTTTT. This translates into CASSQDGQPAANEKLFF.

V and J are TRBV4-1 and TRBJ2-1; 11 nucleotides align to TRBD2. This CDR3 spans 16 amino acids. The germline V gene encodes CDR1 MGHRA and CDR2 YSYEKL. Trimming took 1 base from V and 7 from J; bases not matched to a gene: 6. Here the CDR3 DNA reads TGCGCCAGCAGCCAAGGGGTGACTAGCGGGGTTAATGAGCAGTTCTTC. As protein: CASSQGVTSGVNEQFF.

This clone was detected a few times. In DNA, the CDR3 is TGTGCCAGCAGTTACAAAGCCGGGGAGCTGTTTTTT. The encoded protein is CASSYKAGELFF. This chain joins TRBV27 and TRBJ2-2, with no clear D. The CDR3 is made up of 12 amino acids. Trimming stripped 4 bases from V and 6 bases from J, with 6 bases between. The germline V gene encodes CDR1 MNHEY and CDR2 SMNVEV (reference sequence).